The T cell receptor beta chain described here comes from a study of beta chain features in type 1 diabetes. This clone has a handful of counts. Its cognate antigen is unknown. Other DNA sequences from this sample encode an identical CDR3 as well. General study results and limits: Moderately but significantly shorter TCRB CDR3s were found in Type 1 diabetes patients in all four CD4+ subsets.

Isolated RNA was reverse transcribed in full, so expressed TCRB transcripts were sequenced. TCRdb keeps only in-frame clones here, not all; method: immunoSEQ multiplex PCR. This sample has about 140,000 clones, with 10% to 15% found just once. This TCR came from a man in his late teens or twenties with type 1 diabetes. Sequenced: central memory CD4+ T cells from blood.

The CDR3 nucleotides are TGTGCCAGCAGCTTGGCTGGGACAGCTGGAAACACCATATATTTT. This translates into CASSLAGTAGNTIYF. The chain is built from TRBV7-2 and TRBJ1-3; 7 bases agree with TRBD1. This CDR3 contains 15 residues. V lost 3 bases, J lost 2 bases, and 4 bases stayed unmatched. Germline CDR1 reads SGHTA; CDR2 reads FQGNSA.